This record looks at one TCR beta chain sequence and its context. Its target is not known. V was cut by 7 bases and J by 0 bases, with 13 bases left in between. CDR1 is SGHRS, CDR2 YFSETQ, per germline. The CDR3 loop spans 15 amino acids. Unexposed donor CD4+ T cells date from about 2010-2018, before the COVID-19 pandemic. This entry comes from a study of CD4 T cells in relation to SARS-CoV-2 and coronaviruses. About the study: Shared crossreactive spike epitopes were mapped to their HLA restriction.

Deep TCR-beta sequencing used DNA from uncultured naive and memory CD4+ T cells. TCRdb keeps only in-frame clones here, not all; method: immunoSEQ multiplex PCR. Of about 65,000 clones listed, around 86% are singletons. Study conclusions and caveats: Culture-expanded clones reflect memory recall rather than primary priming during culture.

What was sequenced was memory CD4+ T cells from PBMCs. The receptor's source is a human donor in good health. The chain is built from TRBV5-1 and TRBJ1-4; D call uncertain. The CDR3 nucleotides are TGCGCCAGCTCCAGATCCACCCCAACTAATGAAAAACTGTTTTTT. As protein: CASSRSTPTNEKLFF. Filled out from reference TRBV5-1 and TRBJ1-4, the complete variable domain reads KAGVTQTPRYLIKTRGQQVTLSCSPISGHRSVSWYQQTPGQGLQFLFEYFSETQRNKGNFPGRFSGRQFSNSRSEMNVSTLELGDSALYLCASSRSTPTNEKLFFGSGTQLSVL.